This T cell receptor beta chain was observed in a study of cytomegalovirus exposure and HLA in healthy donors. Losses at the gene ends were 4 bases for V and 6 bases for J; bases not matched to a gene: 13. The CDR3 loop spans 16 amino acids. The germline V gene encodes CDR1 LNHNV and CDR2 YYDKDF (reference sequence). About this clone: The antigen is unknown.

Study conclusions and caveats: Previously analyzed data showed that most TCR beta V segments were productive at a frequency of about 87% or about 30%.

13 Jbeta primers and 60 Vbeta primers were used for the PCR. The method was immunoSEQ multiplex PCR; TCRdb's version includes in-frame clones alone and lacks a portion of them. The table includes 200,000 to 300,000 clones, 82% detected once. Sequencing was done on a sample of PBMCs. This clonotype originated in a woman aged 40 to 50 in good health and CMV-seropositive. This sequence joins TRBV15 and TRBJ2-5; 8 positions agree with TRBD1. The CDR3 loop is CATSTTQGAGRKTQYF. The CDR3, as DNA: TGTGCCACCAGCACCACGCAGGGGGCCGGTCGGAAGACCCAGTACTTC.